This T cell receptor beta chain came from a study of identifying expanded T cells in peripheral blood (dated by TCRdb to the late 2010s). As for the study more broadly: Separate aliquots of the same genomic DNA pool were sequenced to produce technical replicates, and four replicates were compared in pairs.

The immunoSEQ Assay, which uses bias-controlled multiplex PCR amplification of genomic DNA, was used to profile TCRbeta CDR3 regions. The authors processed their data as follows. To quantify the absolute abundance of each unique TCRbeta CDR3 region, the sequences were collapsed and filtered. Two models were used to test differential abundance: a binomial model (Fisher-equivalent) and a beta-binomial model that adds time-dependent variance fitted from healthy donors. Clones with fewer than 5 combined templates were removed, and differential abundance was called for clones with a Benjamini-Hochberg FDR below 0.01. The form v = (b*log(k)+a)^2 was used to model beta-binomial variance as a function of total template count across the two samples. The table was pulled from immuneACCESS by TCRdb, which kept in-frame rearrangements only. Such tables lose some clones; where checked, under half of the loss comes from unresolved V genes, and the rest has no known cause. V and J calls and clone size are as listed in that table; D and trimming were resolved from the DNA. In all, the sample holds about 58,000 clones, and more than 70% of those were seen once. The ten top clones hold around 3.5% of the sample.

The germline V gene provides CDR1 SGHVS and CDR2 FNYEAQ. V drops 5 bases and J drops 0 bases, leaving 16 bases in between. There are 16 amino acids in the CDR3, from cysteine to phenylalanine inclusive. Only the CDR3 DNA is retained, 48 bases long and in frame from the first base. About this clone itself: The antigen it binds to is not known. Within one base of it there is no much larger clone, and no base qualities were kept.

General study outcomes and caveats: Across all healthy-donor time intervals, the beta-binomial model significantly cut both the number of clones called differentially abundant and the false-positive rate. Around 1.2 differentially abundant clones were flagged by the binomial model between technical replicates, whereas about 16.4 and 19 were flagged over approximately two weeks and four weeks, respectively. In all healthy donors, the variance in clone template counts between samples taken 2 to 3 weeks apart rose significantly as total template count increased. The authors expected that over much longer intervals, such as months to years, biological variance in healthy repertoires might increase even further.

During the collection period, no immune events, such as infections, were documented for the healthy donors. To calibrate time-dependent variance in a beta-binomial model of T-cell clone differential abundance, blood repertoires from healthy donors were used as a training cohort. The training cohort comprised roughly 10 healthy donors, 3 female and 7 male. On average the donors were 43 years old, and their ages spanned roughly 25 to 70 years. Whole blood from each healthy donor was obtained from a commercial supplier and was collected at three time points about 15 days apart. For immunosequencing, genomic DNA was extracted from whole blood that had not been sorted.

Sequencing input: blood. The sequence is built from TRBV7-6 and TRBJ1-1, and possibly TRBD1, on 6 matching bases. The source of this sequence is a person aged 18 to 70 in good health. CDR3 protein: CASSRAQGNLNTEAFF. The DNA reads as follows: TGTGCCAGCAGCAGAGCCCAGGGGAACCTGAACACTGAAGCTTTCTTT.